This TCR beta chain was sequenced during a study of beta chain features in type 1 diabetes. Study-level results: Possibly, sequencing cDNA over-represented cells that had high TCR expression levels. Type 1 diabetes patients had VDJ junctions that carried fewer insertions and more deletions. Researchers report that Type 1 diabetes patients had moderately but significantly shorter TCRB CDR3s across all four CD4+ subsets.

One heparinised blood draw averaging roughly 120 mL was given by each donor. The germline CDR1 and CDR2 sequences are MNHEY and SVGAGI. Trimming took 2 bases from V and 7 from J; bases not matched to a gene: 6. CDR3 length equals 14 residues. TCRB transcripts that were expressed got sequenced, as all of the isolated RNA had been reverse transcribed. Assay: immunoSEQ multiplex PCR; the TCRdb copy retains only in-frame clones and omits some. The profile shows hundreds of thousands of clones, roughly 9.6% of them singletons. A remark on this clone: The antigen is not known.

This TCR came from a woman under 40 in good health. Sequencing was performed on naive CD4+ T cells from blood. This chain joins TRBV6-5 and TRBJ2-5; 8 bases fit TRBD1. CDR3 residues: CASSYRDRTTTQYF. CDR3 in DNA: TGTGCCAGCAGTTACCGGGACAGGACCACGACCCAGTACTTC.